These 10 T cell receptor beta chains were sequenced from one sample in a study of shared clonotypes between healthy human individuals. The method was immunoSEQ multiplex PCR; TCRdb's version includes in-frame clones alone and lacks a portion of them. The profile covers more than 150,000 clones, with around 63% appearing a single time and less than 11% taken by the ten largest. Specimen: memory CD4+ T cells sorted from blood. Documented subset: CD45RA-negative fraction. These receptors all come from a man under 40 in good health.

V gene TRBV27 combines with J gene TRBJ2-1; 7 nucleotides line up with TRBD1. The CDR3 is 15 residues long. Unmatched junction bases numbered 6, after V lost 3 bases and J lost 4 bases. The germline V gene encodes CDR1 MNHEY and CDR2 SMNVEV (reference sequence). The CDR3, as DNA: TGTGCCAGCAGTTTCGGGGACAGATTATACAATGAGCAGTTCTTC. It is translated as CASSFGDRLYNEQFF.

This chain links TRBV5-6 with TRBJ2-2, with D perhaps matching TRBD1 (5 bases). Deletions cut 5 bases from V and 7 bases from J, with 12 bases between. The CDR3 sequence is 13 residues long. CDR1 is SGHDT, CDR2 YYEEEE, per germline. CDR3 in amino acids: CASRPQGGGELFF. The DNA for the CDR3 is TGTGCCAGCAGACCCCAGGGCGGCGGGGAGCTGTTTTTT.

In the case of this clone: One junction end does not reproduce the germline sequence, and a read error may be involved. The V call is TRBV4-1, the J call TRBJ2-4; the D gene is possibly TRBD1 (5 bases). CDR1 is MGHRA, CDR2 YSYEKL, per germline. This CDR3 region has 17 residues. CDR3 in amino acids: CASSQDPGQNAKNIQYF. DNA for the CDR3: TGCGCCAGCAGTCAAGACCCAGGGCAAAATGCCAAAAACATTCAGTACTTC.

This clone turned up a few times. The rearrangement links TRBV11-2 to TRBJ2-7; 7 bases line up with TRBD2. With 1 base clipped from V and 4 bases from J, the junction kept 10 bases outside the gene matches. The CDR3 length is 16 residues. In germline, CDR1 is SGHAT, CDR2 FQNNGV. This CDR3 is CASSLVGGRTRYEQYF. The CDR3 DNA reads as TGTGCCAGCAGCTTAGTAGGCGGGAGAACGAGGTACGAGCAGTACTTC.

J is TRBJ1-1 and V is TRBV7-4; D gene uncertain. Between the trimmed V and J ends, which lost 5 bases and 1 base, there was a span of 11 bases. CDR1 is SGHVT, CDR2 SQSDAQ, per germline. This CDR3 region has 14 residues. CDR3 DNA: TGTGCCAGCAGCCTATCGTGGGGGAACACTGAAGCTTTCTTT. Translated, it gives CASSLSWGNTEAFF. The whole variable domain, filled in from reference TRBV7-4 and TRBJ1-1, reads GAGVSQSPRYKVAKRGRDVALRCDSISGHVTLYWYRQTLGQGSEVLTYSQSDAQRDKSGRPSGRFSAERPERSVSTLKIQRTEQGDSAVYLCASSLSWGNTEAFFGQGTRLTVV.

V and J are TRBV4-2 and TRBJ2-7; 9 bases agree with TRBD2. The CDR3 covers 15 residues. Germline CDR1 reads LGHNA; CDR2 reads YNFKEQ. After removal of 1 base from V and 4 bases from J, the junction contained 5 bases not matched to a gene. The CDR3 nucleotides are TGTGCCAGCAGCCAAGTGGCTAGCGGGAATTACGAGCAGTACTTC. Translated: CASSQVASGNYEQYF.

The CDR3 nucleotides are TGTGCCAGCAGCTTAGTGGGGACAGAAGAGACCCAGTACTTC. It translates to CASSLVGTEETQYF. V and J are TRBV7-3 and TRBJ2-5, with 7 nucleotides matching TRBD1. This CDR3 region has 14 residues. Per the germline V gene, CDR1 is SGHTA and CDR2 is FQGTGA. Germline trimming cut 2 bases from V and 3 bases from J; bases unmatched to any gene: 3.

This clone was seen only a few times. V usage is TRBV5-1 and J usage is TRBJ2-7; D might be TRBD2 (6 bases). The CDR3 is made up of 15 amino acids. The germline V gene encodes CDR1 SGHRS and CDR2 YFSETQ. Trimming took 0 bases from V and 1 from J, leaving 11 bases between them. Here the CDR3 reads CASSLDAGPSYEQYF. In nucleotides, the CDR3 is TGCGCCAGCAGCTTGGATGCGGGACCTTCCTACGAGCAGTACTTC.

The J gene is TRBJ1-1, the V gene TRBV6-5; 7 bases match TRBD1. The ends lost 8 bases at V and 0 bases at J; junction bases unmatched: 3. This CDR3 comprises 13 residues. Germline V gene data show CDR1 as MNHEY and CDR2 as SVGAGI. The CDR3 reads CASLTGVNTEAFF. CDR3 bases: TGTGCCAGCCTTACAGGGGTGAACACTGAAGCTTTCTTT.

The chain employs TRBV7-8 and TRBJ2-7; 9 positions agree with TRBD2. CDR1 is SGHVS and CDR2 is FQNEAQ in the germline V gene. The ends lost 1 base at V and 7 bases at J; junction bases unmatched: 8. The length of the CDR3 is 15 residues. The CDR3 loop is CASSLGGRGSGEQYF. As DNA, the CDR3 is TGTGCCAGCAGCTTAGGCGGGAGGGGCAGCGGAGAGCAGTACTTC. Looking up the rest from reference TRBV7-8 and TRBJ2-7 gives the full variable domain: GAGVSQSPRYKVAKRGQDVALRCDPISGHVSLFWYQQALGQGPEFLTYFQNEAQLDKSGLPSDRFFAERPEGSVSTLKIQRTQQEDSAVYLCASSLGGRGSGEQYFGPGTRLTVT.